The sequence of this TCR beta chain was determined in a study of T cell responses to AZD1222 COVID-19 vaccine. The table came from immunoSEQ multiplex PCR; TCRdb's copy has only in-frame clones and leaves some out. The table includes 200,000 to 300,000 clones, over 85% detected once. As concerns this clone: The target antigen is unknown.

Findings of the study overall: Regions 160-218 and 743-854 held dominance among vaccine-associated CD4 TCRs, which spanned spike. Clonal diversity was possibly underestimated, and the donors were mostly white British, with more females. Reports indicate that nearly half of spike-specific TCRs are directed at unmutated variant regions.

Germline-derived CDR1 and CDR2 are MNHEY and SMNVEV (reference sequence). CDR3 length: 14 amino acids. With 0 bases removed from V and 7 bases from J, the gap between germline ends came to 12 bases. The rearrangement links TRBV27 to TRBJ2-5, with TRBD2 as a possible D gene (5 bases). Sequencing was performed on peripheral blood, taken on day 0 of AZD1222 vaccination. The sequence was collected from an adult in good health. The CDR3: CASSLSGDKGTQYF. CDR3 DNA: TGTGCCAGCAGTTTATCCGGGGATAAAGGGACCCAGTACTTC.